Each of the 6 T cell receptor beta chains below was sequenced from the same sample in a study of identifying expanded T cells in peripheral blood. Measured with immunoSEQ multiplex PCR; TCRdb has only the in-frame clones, and not every one. The table records about 58,000 clones, about 92% of them present only once. Specimen: blood. These receptors came from a person aged 18 to 69 in good health.

This clone appeared once. The chain employs TRBV28 and TRBJ2-7, with D tentatively TRBD2 (5 bases). The CDR3 sequence is 13 residues long. Germline CDR1 reads MDHEN; CDR2 reads SYDVKM. The ends were cut back, 6 bases at V and 5 bases at J, with 14 bases in the middle. CDR3 amino acids: CASRTTLGNEQYF. The CDR3 bases are TGTGCCAGCAGGACTACTCTCGGCAACGAGCAGTACTTC.

The V and J genes are TRBV7-8 and TRBJ1-5; 8 positions match TRBD1. J gave up 6 bases and V 4 bases, and 11 bases lay outside the gene matches. Germline CDR1 is SGHVS and CDR2 is FQNEAQ. The CDR3 spans 16 residues. CDR3 DNA: TGTGCCAGCAGCTACACAATCGGACAGGGCAGTCAGCCCCAGCATTTT. Translating it yields CASSYTIGQGSQPQHF.

This rearrangement joins TRBV1 to TRBJ2-5; the D call of TRBD2 is as the table states it, not checked on the DNA. TRBV1 is described as a pseudogene. This CDR3 is built from 17 residues. CDR3 protein: CTSSHIPPPSAQETQYF. CDR3 DNA: TGCACCAGCAGCCACATCCCCCCGCCTAGCGCTCAAGAGACCCAGTACTTC.

V gene TRBV7-2 combines with J gene TRBJ1-1; 7 bases align to TRBD1. Germline CDR1 is SGHTA and CDR2 is FQGNSA. V shed 3 bases, J shed 1 base, and the junction held 2 bases outside the gene matches. CDR3 length equals 14 residues. The CDR3 is CASSLTGSNTEAFF. The CDR3 coding sequence is TGTGCCAGCAGCTTGACAGGGTCGAACACTGAAGCTTTCTTT.

The chain couples TRBV11-3 to TRBJ2-1, with a tentative D call TRBD2 (6 bases). V was pared by 1 base and J by 5 bases, with 9 bases between. Germline assignment: CDR1 SGHNT and CDR2 YENEEA. CDR3 length equals 14 residues. CDR3: CASSLASVHNEQFF. CDR3 bases: TGTGCCAGCAGCTTAGCTAGCGTCCACAATGAGCAGTTCTTC.

This rearrangement joins TRBV9 to TRBJ2-2; TRBD1 matches at 7 bases. CDR1 is SGDLS and CDR2 is YYNGEE in the germline V gene. This CDR3 comprises 16 residues. J lost 0 bases, V lost 4 bases, and 6 bases had no gene match. This chain's CDR3 is CASSITGAANTGELFF. The CDR3 nucleotides read TGTGCCAGCAGCATTACAGGGGCTGCGAACACCGGGGAGCTGTTTTTT.